These 8 T cell receptor beta chains share one sample of origin, sequenced in a study of T cells after yellow fever vaccination. From the 5' RACE reads, TCRdb called clonotypes with MiXCR, one entry per CDR3 protein. The table lists about 340,000 distinct CDR3 sequences, roughly an eighth of them singletons. Sequencing used CD4+ T cells sorted from PBMCs, obtained 15 days after the yellow fever booster vaccination. All receptors derive from a man aged 18 to 35 who received the YFV17D yellow fever vaccine.

This clonotype was observed a handful of times. The rearrangement joins TRBV5-6 to TRBJ1-5; TRBD1 is a possible D gene (5 bases). Trimming cost V 1 base and J 9 bases, with 14 bases left between them. CDR3 length: 14 amino acids. CDR1 is SGHDT, CDR2 YYEEEE, per germline. In DNA, the CDR3 is TGTGCCAGCAGCTTGCCGACAGTCGGTTCGCCCCAGCATTTT. Amino acids: CASSLPTVGSPQHF.

V gene TRBV2 combines with J gene TRBJ2-5; 7 bases fit TRBD2. The J segment lost 0 bases and the V segment lost 5 bases, leaving 6 bases of the junction unmatched. In germline, CDR1 is SNHLY, CDR2 FYNNEI. The CDR3 loop spans 15 amino acids. The CDR3 is CASSRGVRYQETQYF. The CDR3 nucleotides are TGTGCCAGCAGTCGGGGGGTGAGGTACCAAGAGACCCAGTACTTC.

Notes on this clonotype: At one end the junction does not follow the germline gene, possibly because of a read error. The chain recombines TRBV7-7 with TRBJ2-5; tentatively, D is TRBD1 (5 bases). Germline CDR1 and CDR2: SSHAT and FNYEAQ (reference sequence). The CDR3 loop spans 16 amino acids. The DNA of the CDR3 is TGTGCTAGCAGCTTAGGGGTTGCAGGATCCCGGGAGACCCAGTACTTC. This gives the protein CASSLGVAGSRETQYF.

This clonotype showed up many times. V usage is TRBV28 and J usage is TRBJ2-7; 8 bases align to TRBD1. The CDR3 loop spans 16 amino acids. Per the germline V gene, CDR1 is MDHEN and CDR2 is SYDVKM. The J segment lost 3 bases and the V segment lost 6 bases, leaving 13 bases of the junction unmatched. This CDR3 is CASSHQGQVHFYEQYV. CDR3 sequence (DNA): TGTGCCAGCAGCCATCAGGGACAGGTACACTTCTACGAGCAGTACGTC.

This clonotype has only a few counts. The J gene is TRBJ2-5, the V gene TRBV27, with 11 bases fitting TRBD2. With V trimmed by 5 bases and J by 4 bases, 12 bases remained unmatched. CDR1 and CDR2 (germline): MNHEY, SMNVEV (reference sequence). The CDR3 totals 17 residues. The CDR3 sequence is CASSRTSGSSMRETQYF. For the CDR3, the DNA is TGTGCCAGCAGTAGGACTAGCGGGTCTTCCATGAGAGAGACCCAGTACTTC.

This clonotype occurred a few times. The chain combines TRBV7-9 with TRBJ2-5; D not resolved. The CDR3 length is 14 residues. Germline V lookup: CDR1 SEHNR, CDR2 FQNEAQ (reference sequence). The V end lost 0 bases, the J end lost 5 bases, and 10 bases lay between the germline ends. The DNA for the CDR3 is TGTGCCAGCAGCTTAGCGTCTACTCGGGAGACCCAGTACTTC. Amino acids: CASSLASTRETQYF.

This clonotype was seen more than once but under ten times. The rearrangement joins TRBV4-3 to TRBJ1-2; D is unresolved. Per germline, CDR1 LGHNA and CDR2 YSLEER. Trimming shortened V by 4 bases and J by 1 base, and 16 bases separated the two germline ends. This CDR3 comprises 16 residues. The CDR3 DNA follows: TGCGCCAGCAGCCGAACGGGAGGGAGTTTTAACTATGGCTACACCTTC. The encoded protein is CASSRTGGSFNYGYTF.

This chain links TRBV3-1 with TRBJ2-2; TRBD2 is a possible D gene (5 bases). The CDR3 covers 13 residues. CDR1 and CDR2 (germline): LGHDT, YNNKEL (reference sequence). V lost 2 bases to trimming and J lost 5 bases, with 6 bases between them. This CDR3 reads CASSQTGTGELFF. DNA for the CDR3: TGTGCCAGCAGCCAAACGGGAACCGGGGAGCTGTTTTTT.